This T cell receptor beta chain came from a study of CD8 T cells in Susac syndrome. Reverse transcription of about 0.45 to 1 ug RNA was carried out with random hexamers. Amplification of the TCR beta CDR3 was carried out by immunoSEQ multiplex PCR, which spanned a total of 54 Vbeta and 13 Jbeta segments. TCRdb fed the immunoSEQ multiplex PCR reads into MiXCR, producing one record per CDR3 protein. Of about 300,000 distinct CDR3 sequences in the sample, around 91% are singletons; the top ten hold 0.18%. The study sequenced TCR beta in blood CD8+ and CD4+ T cells. Relapsing-remitting disease, either stable or active, was present in the multiple sclerosis controls, who were treatment-naive patients. While CD8+ and CD4+ T cells were isolated negatively, TEMRA cells were enriched by FACS. The V and J ends lost 6 bases and 3 bases, in that order; junction bases with no gene match: 7. Germline CDR1 reads MNHNY; CDR2 reads SVGAGI (reference sequence). CDR3 size: 15 residues.

This TCR was sampled from a human donor with multiple sclerosis. Sequencing input: CD8+ T cells from PBMCs. This chain links TRBV6-6 with TRBJ2-7; 11 positions match TRBD2. The CDR3 sequence: CASSIPLAGDYEQYF. CDR3 DNA: TGTGCCAGCAGCATACCACTAGCGGGAGACTACGAGCAGTACTTC.